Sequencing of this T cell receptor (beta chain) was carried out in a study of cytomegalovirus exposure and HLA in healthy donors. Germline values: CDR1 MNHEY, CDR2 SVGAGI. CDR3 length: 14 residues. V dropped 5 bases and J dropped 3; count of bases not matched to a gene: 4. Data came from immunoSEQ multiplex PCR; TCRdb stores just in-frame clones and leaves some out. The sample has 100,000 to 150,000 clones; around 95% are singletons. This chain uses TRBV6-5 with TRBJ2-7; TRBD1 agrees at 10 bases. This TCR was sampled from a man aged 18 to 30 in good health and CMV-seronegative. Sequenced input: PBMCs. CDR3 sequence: CASSGTGDLYEQYF. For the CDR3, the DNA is TGTGCCAGCAGTGGGACAGGGGACCTCTACGAGCAGTACTTC.